These T cell receptor beta chains were read from a single sample in a study of Graves' ophthalmopathy and Graves' hyperthyroidism. TCRdb itself ran the multiplex PCR reads through MiXCR, one entry per CDR3 protein. The data contain roughly 1.1 million distinct CDR3 sequences, about 40% of them seen just once; the ten biggest clones take up around 10%. Sequencing input: peripheral blood or thyroid tissue (not recorded which). These receptors were taken from an adult man with Graves' hyperthyroidism. The CDR3 runs from the conserved cysteine through the conserved F or W. Clone size is given for some rows only: seen once, a few or many times, or a class if the clone is expanded.

>many|TRBV5-6|TRBJ1-5
CASSLYGNSNQPQHF
>-|TRBV7-9|TRBJ2-5
CASAPGLAGGGETQYF
>many|TRBV15|TRBJ2-7
CATSREQSGYEQYF
>many|TRBV7-9|TRBJ1-1
CASSPGQFEAEAFF
>-|TRBV7-8|TRBJ1-5
CASSVSGSRETQHF
>-|TRBV24-1|TRBJ2-2
CASSLVSGKTGELFF
>many|TRBV7-9|TRBJ2-7
CASSLDGSGGVYEQYF
>many|TRBV7-2|TRBJ2-7
CASSSRAGVSYEQYF
>few|TRBV4-2|TRBJ1-5
CASSQVLQGDQPQHF
>-|TRBV2|TRBJ2-2
CARASGRVTGELFF
>few|TRBV4-1|TRBJ2-7
CASSQTTGVYEQYF
>-|TRBV7-2|TRBJ2-7
CASSLAGRGNEQYF
>few|TRBV20-1|TRBJ1-1
CSARAPWKDTEAFF
>-|TRBV7-9|TRBJ2-7
CASSLAGGSSF
>-|TRBV10-3|TRBJ2-7
CASRPPPVAGENEQYF
>many|TRBV20-1|TRBJ2-7
CSALTAEGYEQYF
>many|TRBV9|TRBJ2-6
CASSVGLAGISGANVLTF
>many|TRBV14|TRBJ1-4
CASRGLLNEKLFF
>-|TRBV5-1|TRBJ1-1
CASNLRPRGTEAFF
>-|TRBV7-9|TRBJ1-4
CASSLESPREKLFF
>many|TRBV7-2|TRBJ2-2
CASSLGGGLGELFF
>-|TRBV15|TRBJ2-7
CATSRGGGAYEQYF
>-|TRBV7-9|TRBJ2-7
CASSLGPRAPGVEQYF
>many|TRBV4-1|TRBJ1-2
CASSQLRGPNYGYTF
>few|TRBV9|TRBJ2-7
CASGQGKLGYEQYF
>-|TRBV29-1|TRBJ2-7
CSGTPGQGAYEQYF
>-|TRBV5-1|TRBJ1-1
CASSLAGGGDTEAFF
>-|TRBV4-3|TRBJ1-4
CASSQALPATNEKLFF
>-|TRBV5-1|TRBJ2-5
CASSLFTSGGLRQETQYF
>few|TRBV6-5|TRBJ2-7
CASSFPIGQGGEQYF
>many|TRBV7-6|TRBJ1-4
CASSLAYGPRGEKLFF
>-|TRBV24-1|TRBJ1-6
CATSRGFNSPLHF
>-|TRBV28|-
CASSRSTTGDYEQFF
>-|TRBV29-1|TRBJ2-7
CSVVAALNEQYF
>-|TRBV29-1|TRBJ2-7
CSGGLGGHEQYF
>-|TRBV10-3|TRBJ2-7
CAISVQGQYF
>-|TRBV7-9|TRBJ2-6
CASSSAGFSGANVLTF
>-|TRBV6-8|TRBJ2-7
CASSNPSTSGRESCDEQYF
>many|TRBV24-1|TRBJ1-5
CATSEQGVDQPQHF
>-|TRBV30|TRBJ1-5
CAWADRGHQPQHF
>-|TRBV7-2|TRBJ1-5
CATELSNQPQHF
>few|TRBV6-6|TRBJ1-1
CASSPPGLLGRYF
>few|TRBV12-3/TRBV12-4|TRBJ1-2
CASSHPPQDRANYGYTF
>-|TRBV29-1|TRBJ1-3
CSVDPNGGTSSGNTIYF
>many|TRBV7-3|TRBJ2-5
CASSPPGVSQTQYF
>few|TRBV3-1|TRBJ1-1
CASSNLGDFAEAFF
>few|TRBV4-1|TRBJ2-7
CASSQYTPGSSSEQYF
>many|TRBV12-3/TRBV12-4|TRBJ2-7
CASSPNRIHEQYF
>-|TRBV12-3/TRBV12-4|TRBJ2-7
CASSPGTSGGHEQYF